This TCR beta chain was identified during a study of blood T cells in healthy people across ages. Then a second PCR, running roughly 7 to 11 cycles, was carried out with a sample-barcoded 5' primer and a J-beta primer mix. TCRdb analysed the 5' RACE reads with MiXCR anew, one entry per CDR3 protein. The profile shows under 1,000,000 distinct CDR3 sequences, around half of them singletons. The length of the CDR3 is 16 residues. Looked up from germline, CDR1 is MNHEY and CDR2 is SMNVEV (reference sequence). The TCR sequence derives from a man older than 75 in good health. Sequencing was carried out using blood. The chain combines TRBV27 with TRBJ2-1, with 10 bases lining up with TRBD2. The assigned J gene may be wrong: the sequence end matches TRBJ2-7 better. DNA for the CDR3: TGTGCCAGCAGTCGACTAGCGGGTCCCTCCTACAATGAGCAGTACTTC. It yields the protein CASSRLAGPSYNEQYF.